The 25 T cell receptor beta chains below were found in one sample sequenced in a study of shared clonotypes between healthy human individuals. The table came from immunoSEQ multiplex PCR; TCRdb's copy has only in-frame clones and leaves some out. The repertoire holds under 350,000 clones, around nine tenths seen once, with roughly 15% in the top ten. Sequencing used memory CD8+ T cells sorted from blood. Subset defined: CD45RO+ cells pooled with CCR7-negative TemRA cells. All receptors come from a man aged 18 to 30 in good health.

In regard to this clone: Other nucleotide sequences from this sample produce the same CDR3. The CDR3 nucleotides read TGTGCCAGCAGTTATTCGGGCCCCTACGAGCAGTACTTC. It specifies CASSYSGPYEQYF. V usage is TRBV6-5 and J usage is TRBJ2-7, with D unclear. In germline, CDR1 is MNHEY, CDR2 SVGAGI. This CDR3 region has 13 residues. V lost 3 bases, J lost 2 bases, and 8 bases lay in between.

The chain joins TRBV2 to TRBJ1-5; D is undetermined. The CDR3 sequence is 15 residues long. The germline V gene has CDR1 SNHLY and CDR2 FYNNEI. V lost 3 bases and J lost 2, with 11 bases in between. CDR3 residues: CASSDLTGGNQPQHF. Written as DNA, the CDR3 is TGTGCCAGCAGTGATCTTACGGGAGGCAATCAGCCCCAGCATTTT.

The V and J genes are TRBV5-1 and TRBJ2-1, with 7 bases lining up with TRBD1. V lost 0 bases to trimming and J lost 3 bases; unmatched junction nucleotides: 3. This CDR3 is 15 amino acids long. Germline V gives CDR1 SGHRS, CDR2 YFSETQ. The CDR3 DNA follows: TGCGCCAGCAGCTTGGGGTCAGGGGGCTACAATGAGCAGTTCTTC. Its protein product is CASSLGSGGYNEQFF.

The chain is built from TRBV5-1 and TRBJ2-5, with D maybe TRBD1 (6 bases). Trimming stripped 4 bases from V and 1 base from J, with 11 bases between. In germline, CDR1 is SGHRS, CDR2 YFSETQ. The CDR3 is 14 residues long. In DNA, the CDR3 is TGCGCCAGCAGCATGGACAGCTTCCAAGAGACCCAGTACTTC. As protein: CASSMDSFQETQYF.

The chain recombines TRBV27 with TRBJ2-7, with a weak D call TRBD1 (5 bases). Trimming removed 2 bases at V and 3 bases at J, with 11 bases between. Germline V gene sequence: CDR1 MNHEY, CDR2 SMNVEV (reference sequence). CDR3 length equals 14 residues. CDR3 protein: CASSLKGQGYEQYF. The CDR3 DNA reads TGTGCCAGCAGTTTAAAGGGGCAGGGCTACGAGCAGTACTTC.

This chain joins TRBV4-1 and TRBJ2-5, with TRBD2 matching over 12 bases. V gave up 3 bases and J gave up 5 bases; unmatched junction bases: 7. CDR1 and CDR2 from the germline V gene are MGHRA and YSYEKL. This CDR3 contains 16 residues. CDR3 in DNA: TGCGCCAGCAGCCAGGCTCTAGCGGGGGGGATGGAGACCCAGTACTTC. Its protein is CASSQALAGGMETQYF.

The chain has TRBV29-1 and TRBJ1-1; a weak D match, TRBD1 (6 bases). The germline gives CDR1 SQVTM, CDR2 ANQGSEA. The germline V and J ends were trimmed by 3 bases and 3 bases, with 14 bases remaining between them. The CDR3 length is 14 residues. Here the CDR3 reads CSVDSSGVYTEAFF. The CDR3 DNA reads TGCAGCGTTGACTCGTCAGGGGTATACACTGAAGCTTTCTTT. The whole variable domain, filled in from reference TRBV29-1 and TRBJ1-1, reads SAVISQKPSRDICQRGTSLTIQCQVDSQVTMMFWYRQQPGQSLTLIATANQGSEATYESGFVIDKFPISRPNLTFSTLTVSNMSPEDSSIYLCSVDSSGVYTEAFFGQGTRLTVV.

The chain uses TRBV28 and TRBJ1-6; 8 bases align to TRBD1. The CDR3 length is 14 residues. J gave up 8 bases and V 6 bases, and 6 bases lay outside the gene matches. Germline values: CDR1 MDHEN, CDR2 SYDVKM. The CDR3 bases are TGTGCCAGCAGCCCCGTGACAGGGGATTCACCCCTCCACTTT. Its protein product is CASSPVTGDSPLHF.

The rearrangement links TRBV4-1 to TRBJ2-1, with TRBD1 identical over 10 bases. The CDR3 has 17 residues. The J segment lost 7 bases and the V segment lost 4 bases, leaving 13 bases of the junction unmatched. Germline V gene sequence: CDR1 MGHRA, CDR2 YSYEKL. The CDR3 reads CASSPIFPWDRGNEQFF. The CDR3 DNA reads TGCGCCAGCAGCCCCATTTTTCCCTGGGACAGGGGTAATGAGCAGTTCTTC.

V and J are TRBV6-5 and TRBJ2-7, with a possible D match to TRBD2 (6 bases). The CDR3 spans 16 residues. V gave up 3 bases and J gave up 0 bases, with 15 bases separating them. Germline loops: CDR1 MNHEY, CDR2 SVGAGI. CDR3 region: CASSYMRTTFSYEQYF. The CDR3 bases are TGTGCCAGCAGTTATATGAGGACTACCTTCTCCTACGAGCAGTACTTC.

This clone was detected only once. The chain has TRBV4-1 and TRBJ2-7, with TRBD1 as a possible D gene (5 bases). This CDR3 spans 15 amino acids. The V gene's germline CDR1 is MGHRA and CDR2 YSYEKL. Deletions cut 0 bases from V and 5 bases from J, with 14 bases between. This CDR3 is CASSQEGLVVDEQYF. The CDR3 DNA reads TGCGCCAGCAGCCAAGAGGGGCTAGTGGTTGACGAGCAGTACTTC.

The chain carries TRBV5-1 and TRBJ2-5; weak D call: TRBD2 (5 bases). CDR3 length: 12 residues. Trimming stripped 1 base from V and 5 bases from J, with 6 bases between. Germline V gene sequence: CDR1 SGHRS, CDR2 YFSETQ. The CDR3 loop reads CASSLTRETQYF. In nucleotides, the CDR3 is TGCGCCAGCAGCTTGACTAGGGAGACCCAGTACTTC. The entire variable domain, with the rest obtained from reference TRBV5-1 and TRBJ2-5, is as follows: KAGVTQTPRYLIKTRGQQVTLSCSPISGHRSVSWYQQTPGQGLQFLFEYFSETQRNKGNFPGRFSGRQFSNSRSEMNVSTLELGDSALYLCASSLTRETQYFGPGTRLLVL.

The J gene is TRBJ1-3, the V gene TRBV2, with TRBD1 matching over 8 bases. V dropped 6 bases and J dropped 2; count of bases not matched to a gene: 9. Germline CDR1 reads SNHLY; CDR2 reads FYNNEI. The CDR3 has 16 residues. The CDR3, as DNA: TGTGCCAGCAGCTTGGGACAGGCGATGACTGGAAACACCATATATTTT. Translating it yields CASSLGQAMTGNTIYF. The variable domain in full, completed from reference TRBV2 and TRBJ1-3, reads EPEVTQTPSHQVTQMGQEVILRCVPISNHLYFYWYRQILGQKVEFLVSFYNNEISEKSEIFDDQFSVERPDGSNFTLKIRSTKLEDSAMYFCASSLGQAMTGNTIYFGEGSWLTVV.

This chain links TRBV19 with TRBJ2-3; 9 nucleotides agree with TRBD1. Germline V lookup: CDR1 LNHDA, CDR2 SQIVND (reference sequence). V lost 3 bases and J lost 0; bases outside the gene matches: 7. The CDR3 consists of 17 residues. This CDR3 is CASSIPKGQGSTDTQYF. The CDR3 nucleotides are TGTGCCAGTAGTATTCCCAAGGGACAGGGAAGCACAGATACGCAGTATTTT.

The genes are TRBV5-6 and TRBJ2-7, with D perhaps assigned TRBD1 or TRBD2 (7 bases each). CDR1 and CDR2 from the germline V gene are SGHDT and YYEEEE. The CDR3 is made up of 15 amino acids. With 5 bases removed from V and 6 bases from J, the gap between germline ends came to 21 bases. The DNA for the CDR3 is TGTGCCAGCAGGAGGGAGGGGGCCTATTGGGGCGAGCAGTACTTC. Encoded protein: CASRREGAYWGEQYF.

This clone was observed once. A junction end diverges from the germline sequence, so it may reflect a read error. The V call is TRBV7-3, the J call TRBJ1-6; D call uncertain. Germline lookup yields CDR1 SGHTA and CDR2 FQGTGA. The CDR3 runs 9 residues. The CDR3 loop is CASSRPADF. DNA of the CDR3: TGTGCCAGCAGCCGTCCAGCTGATTTT.

The CDR3 loop is CATSSGTVFGQPQHF. The CDR3 region has the DNA TGTGCCACCAGCAGCGGGACGGTCTTCGGTCAGCCCCAGCATTTT. The chain is built from TRBV15 and TRBJ1-5; D is perhaps TRBD1 (5 bases). There are 15 residues in the CDR3. The germline V and J ends were trimmed by 3 bases and 6 bases, with 15 bases remaining between them. Germline V CDR1 and CDR2: LNHNV, YYDKDF (reference sequence).

The chain carries TRBV27 and TRBJ2-1; 7 bases line up with TRBD2. This CDR3 comprises 15 residues. CDR1 and CDR2 from the germline V gene are MNHEY and SMNVEV (reference sequence). Trimming removed 4 bases from V and 3 bases from J; junction bases left unmatched: 6. The CDR3 DNA reads as TGTGCCAGCAGTTCACCCTCGGGAGGCTACAATGAGCAGTTCTTC. It specifies CASSSPSGGYNEQFF.

This sequence joins TRBV4-1 and TRBJ1-5; 7 nucleotides align to TRBD1. CDR3 length: 15 residues. J lost 2 bases, V lost 2 bases, and 3 bases had no gene match. From germline, CDR1 is MGHRA and CDR2 YSYEKL. CDR3 loop: CASSQWDSRNQPQHF. The CDR3 DNA reads as TGCGCCAGCAGCCAATGGGACAGCCGCAATCAGCCCCAGCATTTT.

The chain has TRBV6-5 and TRBJ1-2; 10 bases are shared with TRBD1. The junction had 7 bases not matched to a gene; V was cut back by 2 bases and J by 4 bases. The CDR3 is 16 amino acids. CDR1 is MNHEY and CDR2 is SVGAGI in the germline V gene. The CDR3 sequence is CASSYTRTGGSYGYTF. In DNA form, the CDR3 reads TGTGCCAGCAGTTACACCCGGACAGGGGGGTCCTATGGCTACACCTTC.

J is TRBJ2-3 and V is TRBV27; a possible D gene is TRBD2 (6 bases). The CDR3 covers 19 residues. The ends were cut back, 2 bases at V and 0 bases at J, with 21 bases in the middle. Per the germline V gene, CDR1 is MNHEY and CDR2 is SMNVEV (reference sequence). The DNA of the CDR3 is TGTGCCAGCAGTTTAACTCCCCCGGCTAGCGCCTCTAGCACAGATACGCAGTATTTT. It yields the protein CASSLTPPASASSTDTQYF.

This clone was detected many times. This chain links TRBV9 with TRBJ1-5; no clear D. The CDR3 has 15 residues. The V gene's germline CDR1 is SGDLS and CDR2 YYNGEE. Trimming shortened V by 4 bases and J by 6 bases, and 17 bases separated the two germline ends. The CDR3 DNA follows: TGTGCCAGCAGCCCTCATAGTTCCCGGGGTCAGCCCCAGCATTTT. It yields the protein CASSPHSSRGQPQHF.

On this clone: This CDR3 fails to terminate in the conserved phenylalanine or tryptophan, so it likely reflects a read error. The limits of the CDR3 on the DNA are not certain, so only TCRdb's listed CDR3 is given. The chain couples TRBV25-1 to TRBJ1-3. Germline V gene lookup returns CDR1 MGHDK and CDR2 SYGVNS. The CDR3 has 9 residues if both end residues are counted. CDR3 amino acids: CASSGPTSV.

The rearrangement uses TRBV7-9 and TRBJ1-2, with 8 bases that match TRBD1. The CDR3 is 15 residues long. Germline lookup yields CDR1 SEHNR and CDR2 FQNEAQ (reference sequence). The J segment lost 6 bases and the V segment lost 6 bases, leaving 12 bases of the junction unmatched. CDR3 in DNA: TGTGCCAGCAGATCCTCGGGGAACAGGGGGAATGGCTACACCTTC. It yields the protein CASRSSGNRGNGYTF. The whole variable domain, filled in from reference TRBV7-9 and TRBJ1-2, reads DTGVSQNPRHKITKRGQNVTFRCDPISEHNRLYWYRQTLGQGPEFLTYFQNEAQLEKSRLLSDRFSAERPKGSFSTLEIQRTEQGDSAMYLCASRSSGNRGNGYTFGSGTRLTVV.

This chain connects TRBV28 to TRBJ1-2, with 8 bases lining up with TRBD1. V was clipped by 4 bases and J by 3 bases; unmatched bases: 7. Germline V gene sequence: CDR1 MDHEN, CDR2 SYDVKM. CDR3 length: 15 residues. The CDR3 DNA reads TGTGCCAGCAGTTCATACAGGGGGTTAGACTATGGCTACACCTTC. The encoded protein is CASSSYRGLDYGYTF.